This is a list of T cell receptor beta chains from one sample in a study of human T cells and chemical hapten exposure. In TCRdb, the 5' RACE reads were re-called with MiXCR into one record per CDR3 protein. Among 110,000 or so distinct CDR3 sequences listed, roughly a fifth were seen once. Receptors were obtained from a human donor in good health. Each CDR3 is given with its conserved first and last residue. D genes are given only for firm matches. Some rows have no size entry. The others give once, few or many, or a class for an expanded clone.

CDR3 DNA: TGTGCCTGGAGTGTACAGGTGTACGAGCAGTACTTC; CDR3 protein: CAWSVQVYEQYF; clone size: -; V gene: TRBV30; D gene: -; J gene: TRBJ2-7
CDR3 DNA: TGTGCCAGCAGTTTTGGGTCCCCAGCACCCGTCACAGATACGCAGTATTTT; CDR3 protein: CASSFGSPAPVTDTQYF; clone size: few; V gene: TRBV12-3/TRBV12-4; D gene: -; J gene: TRBJ2-3
CDR3 DNA: TGTGCCAGCAGTTTCCACGCGTTAAGGACTGAAGCTTTCTTT; CDR3 protein: CASSFHALRTEAFF; clone size: few; V gene: TRBV27; D gene: -; J gene: TRBJ1-1
CDR3 DNA: TGCGCCAGCAGCCAAGAATCGACAGGGGGAAGCTATTGGGCTAATGAAAAACTGTTTTTT; CDR3 protein: CASSQESTGGSYWANEKLFF; clone size: many; V gene: TRBV4-1; D gene: TRBD1; J gene: TRBJ1-4
CDR3 DNA: TGCGCCAGCAGCCAAGCGGACAGACCCGAGCGTACTGAAGCTTTCTTT; CDR3 protein: CASSQADRPERTEAFF; clone size: -; V gene: TRBV4-1; D gene: -; J gene: TRBJ1-1
CDR3 DNA: TGTGCCAGCAGATGGGACAGCAATCAGCCCCAGCATTTT; CDR3 protein: CASRWDSNQPQHF; clone size: few; V gene: TRBV5-8; D gene: -; J gene: TRBJ1-5
CDR3 DNA: TGTGCCAGCAGTGAATACCGTTTGTCCACAGGGACGAACACTGAAGCTTTCTTT; CDR3 protein: CASSEYRLSTGTNTEAFF; clone size: few; V gene: TRBV2; D gene: -; J gene: TRBJ1-1
CDR3 DNA: TGCGCCAGCAGCCAACACTCGGCCTTGGCGGACAGGGGGCGATCCTACGAGCAGTACTTC; CDR3 protein: CASSQHSALADRGRSYEQYF; clone size: few; V gene: TRBV4-1; D gene: TRBD1; J gene: TRBJ2-7
CDR3 DNA: TGTGCCAGCAGCCCAACTACTAGCGGGAGAAACATTCAGTACTTC; CDR3 protein: CASSPTTSGRNIQYF; clone size: few; V gene: TRBV12-3/TRBV12-4; D gene: TRBD2; J gene: TRBJ2-4
CDR3 DNA: TGCAGTGCGAGAGACGAGAAAGATACGCAGTATTTT; CDR3 protein: CSARDEKDTQYF; clone size: few; V gene: TRBV20-1; D gene: -; J gene: TRBJ2-3
CDR3 DNA: TGTGCCAGCAGTTTAGGGGTTTCAGAGCCCCAAGAGACCCAGTACTTC; CDR3 protein: CASSLGVSEPQETQYF; clone size: few; V gene: TRBV27; D gene: -; J gene: TRBJ2-5
CDR3 DNA: TGTGCCAGCAGTTACTCGGAGGGAGGTACGCAGTATTTT; CDR3 protein: CASSYSEGGTQYF; clone size: -; V gene: TRBV6-2/TRBV6-3; D gene: -; J gene: TRBJ2-3
CDR3 DNA: TGCGCCAGCAGCTTGGGTGGCGGCAGGGACTACGAGCAGTACTTC; CDR3 protein: CASSLGGGRDYEQYF; clone size: -; V gene: TRBV5-1; D gene: -; J gene: TRBJ2-7
CDR3 DNA: TGTGCCAGCACTACAGGGAGTACCTATGGCTACACCTTC; CDR3 protein: CASTTGSTYGYTF; clone size: many; V gene: TRBV6-5; D gene: -; J gene: TRBJ1-2
CDR3 DNA: TGCAATGGGTTCATGAACACTGAAGCTTTCTTT; CDR3 protein: CNGFMNTEAFF; clone size: few; V gene: TRBV20-1; D gene: -; J gene: TRBJ1-1
CDR3 DNA: TGTGCCAGCTCACCACTTGGCGGGAAGAGCACAGATACGCAGTATTTT; CDR3 protein: CASSPLGGKSTDTQYF; clone size: few; V gene: TRBV18; D gene: -; J gene: TRBJ2-3
CDR3 DNA: TGTGCCAGCAGTTCCCAGCCCGGGACAGTTAATTCACCCCTCCACTTT; CDR3 protein: CASSSQPGTVNSPLHF; clone size: -; V gene: TRBV12-3/TRBV12-4; D gene: TRBD1; J gene: TRBJ1-6
CDR3 DNA: TGTGCCAGCAGGCAAAGTGGGACGGGCACAGATACGCAGTATTTT; CDR3 protein: CASRQSGTGTDTQYF; clone size: -; V gene: TRBV6-6; D gene: -; J gene: TRBJ2-3
CDR3 DNA: TGTGCCAGCAGTCCTCGGACAGGGGCCAGTAGATACAATGAGCAGTTCTTC; CDR3 protein: CASSPRTGASRYNEQFF; clone size: -; V gene: TRBV6-1; D gene: TRBD1; J gene: TRBJ2-1
CDR3 DNA: TGTGCCAGCAGCTCCAGACAGGGCCCCTATTTT; CDR3 protein: CASSSRQGPYF; clone size: -; V gene: TRBV12-3/TRBV12-4; D gene: TRBD1; J gene: TRBJ2-3
CDR3 DNA: TGCGCCAGCAGCCCGAGGACAGGGGATGAAAAACTGTTTTTT; CDR3 protein: CASSPRTGDEKLFF; clone size: -; V gene: TRBV5-1; D gene: TRBD1; J gene: TRBJ1-4
CDR3 DNA: TGCGCCAGCAGCTTGGTTAGACTAGCGGGAGCTACGCAGTATTTT; CDR3 protein: CASSLVRLAGATQYF; clone size: -; V gene: TRBV5-1; D gene: TRBD2; J gene: TRBJ2-3
CDR3 DNA: TGTGCCAGCAGTGCAAGGGACTTACGCAAACCTGAAGCTTTCTTT; CDR3 protein: CASSARDLRKPEAFF; clone size: -; V gene: TRBV6-1; D gene: -; J gene: TRBJ1-1
CDR3 DNA: TGTGCCAGTAGTATAAAAGCAACTAATGAAAAACTGTTTTTT; CDR3 protein: CASSIKATNEKLFF; clone size: few; V gene: TRBV19; D gene: -; J gene: TRBJ1-4
CDR3 DNA: TGTGCCACCAGTGATTTGGAAGGGTATGAAGCTTTCTTT; CDR3 protein: CATSDLEGYEAFF; clone size: -; V gene: TRBV24-1; D gene: -; J gene: TRBJ1-1
CDR3 DNA: TGCAGCGTTGAAGGGGCGACAGGGATCTCTGGAAACACCATATATTTT; CDR3 protein: CSVEGATGISGNTIYF; clone size: -; V gene: TRBV29-1; D gene: TRBD1; J gene: TRBJ1-3
CDR3 DNA: TGTGCCAGCAGCCTTAGCGGGATAGACACAGATACGCAGTATTTT; CDR3 protein: CASSLSGIDTDTQYF; clone size: -; V gene: TRBV3-1; D gene: TRBD2; J gene: TRBJ2-3
CDR3 DNA: TGTGCCAGCAGTTTAGAACAGGGGGCTTTGAATGAAAAACTGTTTTTT; CDR3 protein: CASSLEQGALNEKLFF; clone size: few; V gene: TRBV28; D gene: TRBD1; J gene: TRBJ1-4
CDR3 DNA: TGCGCCAGCAGCTTGTCCGATAGCGGGAGGGCCTCCTACGAGCAGTACTTC; CDR3 protein: CASSLSDSGRASYEQYF; clone size: few; V gene: TRBV5-1; D gene: TRBD2; J gene: TRBJ2-7
CDR3 DNA: TGTGCCAGCAGTCCTCTAGCGGGAGCGGCCGAGCAGTACTTC; CDR3 protein: CASSPLAGAAEQYF; clone size: few; V gene: TRBV12-3/TRBV12-4; D gene: TRBD2; J gene: TRBJ2-7
CDR3 DNA: TGTGCCAGCAGCCAGGTAGCGGGAGTCGGGACCGGGGAGCTGTTTTTT; CDR3 protein: CASSQVAGVGTGELFF; clone size: once; V gene: TRBV11-3; D gene: TRBD2; J gene: TRBJ2-2
CDR3 DNA: TGTGCCAGCAGCAAGGACAGGAACACTGAAGCTTTCTTT; CDR3 protein: CASSKDRNTEAFF; clone size: few; V gene: TRBV12-3/TRBV12-4; D gene: -; J gene: TRBJ1-1
CDR3 DNA: TGTGCCAGCAGGCATAGACTAGCGGGAGTAGGGTCAGATACGCAGTATTTT; CDR3 protein: CASRHRLAGVGSDTQYF; clone size: few; V gene: TRBV7-2; D gene: TRBD2; J gene: TRBJ2-3
CDR3 DNA: TGCGCCAGCAGCTTAACAGGAGATACGCAGTATTTT; CDR3 protein: CASSLTGDTQYF; clone size: many; V gene: TRBV5-1; D gene: -; J gene: TRBJ2-3
CDR3 DNA: TGTGCCAGCAGCCTTGTAAGTCCCACTGAAGCTTTCTTT; CDR3 protein: CASSLVSPTEAFF; clone size: -; V gene: TRBV28; D gene: -; J gene: TRBJ1-1
CDR3 DNA: TGTGCCAGCAGCCAGGTTCTAAACACTGAAGCTTTCTTT; CDR3 protein: CASSQVLNTEAFF; clone size: few; V gene: TRBV3-1; D gene: -; J gene: TRBJ1-1
CDR3 DNA: TGTGCCAGCAGTTACGGGTTTGGCAATCAGCCCCAGCATTTT; CDR3 protein: CASSYGFGNQPQHF; clone size: few; V gene: TRBV6-6; D gene: -; J gene: TRBJ1-5
CDR3 DNA: TGTGCCAGCAGCTTAGCCCGCGGAGCTGAAAAACTGTTTTTT; CDR3 protein: CASSLARGAEKLFF; clone size: few; V gene: TRBV7-2; D gene: -; J gene: TRBJ1-4
CDR3 DNA: TGTGCCAGCAGGACTCTGCTGACTAGCGGGAGGGCGGCTGAGCAGTTCTTC; CDR3 protein: CASRTLLTSGRAAEQFF; clone size: few; V gene: TRBV27; D gene: TRBD2; J gene: TRBJ2-1